This entry concerns a single T cell receptor beta chain. Its cognate antigen is unknown. This sample was included in a study of blood T cells in healthy people across ages. The overall study: Template switching captured about one barcoded beta molecule per two T cells. Study-wide findings and caveats: Both higher diversity and more naive CD4+ cells marked long-lived donors when set against aged donors. There was a strong correlation between TCR beta diversity and naive T cell percentage.

Trimming took off 2 bases at V and 7 bases at J, with 21 bases between the two ends. Germline CDR1 reads MNHNS; CDR2 reads SASEGT. CDR3 size: 17 residues. Through a sample-barcoded 5' primer and a J-beta primer mix, a second PCR was run for roughly 6 to 11 cycles. MiXCR was run by TCRdb on the 5' RACE reads, yielding one entry per CDR3 protein. In the table there are about 640,000 distinct CDR3 sequences, approximately 40% of which are singletons. The rearrangement joins TRBV6-1 to TRBJ2-1; D not certain. Specimen: blood. The sequence derives from an elderly man in good health. The CDR3 here is CASSELVNRLGINEQFF. CDR3 nucleotide sequence: TGTGCCAGCAGTGAATTAGTAAACCGATTAGGGATAAATGAGCAGTTCTTC.